This T cell receptor beta chain originates from a study of neurological immune-mediated disorders. The table lists this clonotype with many counts. Its antigen is still unknown. cDNA was made by 5'RACE with 10-nucleotide random UMIs. Per sequencing run, 15-18 subjects together gave over 170 million TCR-beta sequences. MiXCR, run by TCRdb on the 5' RACE reads, gives a single entry per CDR3 protein. The table records about 58,000 distinct CDR3 sequences, about 2.5% of them present only once. Study findings and constraints: Expansion of TCR clones was greatest in HTLV-1-associated myelopathy and smallest in multiple sclerosis, where it fell below that of healthy controls. One related-CDR3 cluster, found by phylogenetic grouping, held repertoires of 18 of 34 multiple sclerosis patients and is a possible signature.

This CDR3 spans 13 amino acids. Germline V gene data show CDR1 as DFQATT and CDR2 as SNEGSKA (reference sequence). V was shortened by 3 bases and J by 0 bases, with 5 bases between the two germline ends. V and J are TRBV20-1 and TRBJ2-2; D gene unclear. Input material: PBMCs. This TCR came from a man aged 45-65 years with multiple sclerosis. The CDR3 bases are TGCAGTGCTAGGGCGACGAACACCGGGGAGCTGTTTTTT. It specifies CSARATNTGELFF.